Below, 2 T cell receptor beta chains from the same sample are listed, as sequenced in a study of shared clonotypes between healthy human individuals. Profiled with immunoSEQ multiplex PCR; TCRdb holds only in-frame clones, not every one. The repertoire holds about 1.1 million clones, with around 78% as singletons. Sequencing used memory CD4+ T cells from PBMCs. Documented subset: CD45RA-negative fraction. The receptors come from a man between 18 and 35 years old in good health. Some clones in this sample may be carry-over from other donors' samples.

The chain employs TRBV2 and TRBJ2-3; unclear D gene. From germline, CDR1 is SNHLY and CDR2 FYNNEI. Trimming took off 3 bases at V and 5 bases at J, with 9 bases between the two ends. The CDR3 extends over 13 amino acids. The CDR3 spells CASSDELLDTQYF. For the CDR3, the DNA is TGTGCCAGCAGTGATGAGTTACTAGATACGCAGTATTTT.

The chain uses TRBV7-2 and TRBJ1-4; D may be TRBD1 (5 bases). V gave up 8 bases and J gave up 12 bases, with 19 bases separating them. Germline values: CDR1 SGHTA, CDR2 FQGNSA. The CDR3 covers 13 residues. The CDR3 DNA sequence: TGTGCCAGCTCCTGGAATCGGGGGACGGAACTGTTTTTT. It codes for CASSWNRGTELFF.